The 18 T cell receptor beta chains below come from one sample, sequenced in a study of CD8+ T cells in alopecia areata. RNA was isolated and reverse transcribed to cDNA, the sequencing template. Only in-frame clones appear in the TCRdb table, and some are missing; sequencing was by immunoSEQ multiplex PCR. There are about 90,000 clones in the sample; around 40% occur only once, and roughly a sixth lies in the top ten. Treatment: oral pan-JAK inhibitor, 5-10 mg twice daily. Sequencing was performed on CD8+ T cells sorted from blood, taken at week 24, from a patient treated with tofacitinib. These receptors originate from a human donor with alopecia areata.

V is TRBV30 and J is TRBJ2-3, with TRBD1 matching 10 bases. Germline V gene lookup returns CDR1 GTSNPN and CDR2 SVGIG (reference sequence). J gave up 1 base and V 1 base, and 2 bases lay outside the gene matches. The CDR3 has 15 residues. CDR3 sequence reads: CAWSAGTGGTDTQYF. CDR3 nucleotide sequence: TGTGCCTGGAGTGCCGGGACAGGGGGCACAGATACGCAGTATTTT.

The V call is TRBV5-6, the J call TRBJ1-1; D gene ambiguous. CDR1 SGHDT and CDR2 YYEEEE come from the germline V gene. V shed 1 base and J shed 3 bases, with 7 bases lying between them. The CDR3 has 13 residues. CDR3: CASSLTPDTEAFF. CDR3 in DNA: TGTGCCAGCAGCTTGACCCCAGACACTGAAGCTTTCTTT. Complete variable domain (other parts from reference TRBV5-6 and TRBJ1-1): DAGVTQSPTHLIKTRGQQVTLRCSPKSGHDTVSWYQQALGQGPQFIFQYYEEEERQRGNFPDRFSGHQFPNYSSELNVNALLLGDSALYLCASSLTPDTEAFFGQGTRLTVV.

The V gene is TRBV21-1, the J gene TRBJ2-3. TRBV21-1 has pseudogene status. The CDR3 spans 20 residues. The CDR3 here is CASSQLRAGRGETSTDTQYF. As DNA, the CDR3 is TGTGCCAGCAGCCAATTGAGGGCAGGGCGCGGAGAAACTAGCACAGATACGCAGTATTTT.

This chain uses TRBV20-1 with TRBJ1-4; D is undetermined. V was cut by 3 bases and J by 15 bases, with 11 bases left in between. Germline CDR1 and CDR2: DFQATT and SNEGSKA (reference sequence). CDR3 length: 10 residues. Written as DNA, the CDR3 is TGCAGTGCTAGCGTCGAGAACGTGTTTTTT. It is translated as CSASVENVFF.

The J gene is TRBJ2-1, the V gene TRBV27; 11 nucleotides line up with TRBD1. The germline V gene has CDR1 MNHEY and CDR2 SMNVEV (reference sequence). Unmatched junction bases numbered 3, after V lost 2 bases and J lost 6 bases. The CDR3 extends over 15 amino acids. The CDR3 is CASSLTGTGGNEQFF. As DNA, the CDR3 is TGTGCCAGCAGTTTAACCGGGACAGGGGGCAATGAGCAGTTCTTC.

V usage is TRBV11-2 and J usage is TRBJ1-2; 7 bases fit TRBD1. Germline V gives CDR1 SGHAT, CDR2 FQNNGV. The CDR3 covers 18 residues. With V trimmed by 5 bases and J by 8 bases, 23 bases remained unmatched. DNA for the CDR3: TGTGCCAGCAGCCTCCTTCAAATATACGTCGGGACAGCTAGCGGCTACACCTTC. Protein sequence: CASSLLQIYVGTASGYTF.

This clone was counted only a few times. This likely traces to a read error, being one base from a far larger clone. This specimen includes other DNA sequences encoding the same CDR3. The chain links TRBV4-1 to TRBJ2-7; possibly TRBD2 for D (6 bases). The CDR3 is 16 amino acids. Germline V CDR1 and CDR2: MGHRA, YSYEKL. The V end was cut by 0 bases, the J end by 0 bases, with 12 bases between. This chain's CDR3 is CASSQDSTSPSYEQYF. The CDR3, as DNA: TGCGCCAGCAGCCAAGATTCGACTAGTCCCTCCTACGAGCAGTACTTC.

This clone was detected only a few times. The chain has TRBV9 and TRBJ2-7; D not resolved. V was shortened by 0 bases and J by 3 bases, with 10 bases between the two germline ends. Germline V gene lookup returns CDR1 SGDLS and CDR2 YYNGEE. The CDR3 sequence is 14 residues long. CDR3 residues: CASSVESSYYEQYF. As DNA, the CDR3 is TGTGCCAGCAGCGTAGAATCTAGTTACTACGAGCAGTACTTC.

V gene TRBV5-1 combines with J gene TRBJ2-2, with a weak D call TRBD2 (6 bases). V lost 6 bases to trimming and J lost 0 bases, with 18 bases between them. Germline CDR1 reads SGHRS; CDR2 reads YFSETQ. This CDR3 region has 17 residues. CDR3 region: CASIPEALASNTGELFF. The CDR3 bases are TGCGCCAGCATTCCTGAGGCGCTAGCGTCGAACACCGGGGAGCTGTTTTTT. Full variable domain (rest looked up from reference TRBV5-1 and TRBJ2-2): KAGVTQTPRYLIKTRGQQVTLSCSPISGHRSVSWYQQTPGQGLQFLFEYFSETQRNKGNFPGRFSGRQFSNSRSEMNVSTLELGDSALYLCASIPEALASNTGELFFGEGSRLTVL.

V is TRBV7-9 and J is TRBJ2-5; no clear D. The CDR3 is 13 amino acids. The V gene's germline CDR1 is SEHNR and CDR2 FQNEAQ (reference sequence). Trimming left V 5 bases short and J 4 bases short, with 11 bases between. This chain's CDR3 is CASSPTGGETQYF. CDR3 coding DNA: TGTGCCAGCAGCCCAACGGGCGGAGAGACCCAGTACTTC. The full variable domain, its missing parts supplied by reference TRBV7-9 and TRBJ2-5, is DTGVSQNPRHKITKRGQNVTFRCDPISEHNRLYWYRQTLGQGPEFLTYFQNEAQLEKSRLLSDRFSAERPKGSFSTLEIQRTEQGDSAMYLCASSPTGGETQYFGPGTRLLVL.

This clone was counted only a few times. The chain employs TRBV5-5 and TRBJ2-1, with 9 bases that match TRBD2. From germline, CDR1 is SGHKS and CDR2 YYEKEE (reference sequence). The CDR3 spans 14 residues. The V gene end was trimmed by 2 bases and the J gene end by 6 bases; junction bases not matched to a gene: 3. The DNA for the CDR3 is TGTGCCAGCAGCTTCGGGACTAGCCGCAATGAGCAGTTCTTC. Amino acid sequence: CASSFGTSRNEQFF.

The rearrangement links TRBV27 to TRBJ2-7; no definite D call. Germline CDR1 is MNHEY and CDR2 is SMNVEV (reference sequence). V lost 5 bases and J 4 bases, leaving 9 bases between the germline ends. This CDR3 region has 12 residues. CDR3 loop: CASSTNRYEQYF. CDR3 in DNA: TGTGCCAGCAGTACAAACAGATACGAGCAGTACTTC.

The rearrangement uses TRBV6-4 and TRBJ2-3, with 8 bases lining up with TRBD2. Germline CDR1 reads MRHNA; CDR2 reads SNTAGT. V was clipped by 3 bases and J by 1 base; unmatched bases: 0. The CDR3 sequence is 14 residues long. The CDR3 bases are TGTGCCAGCAGTGAAGCGGGAGGCACAGATACGCAGTATTTT. This translates into CASSEAGGTDTQYF.

This clone has a single count. V gene TRBV4-1 combines with J gene TRBJ2-7, with D uncertain. Germline values: CDR1 MGHRA, CDR2 YSYEKL. The CDR3 covers 14 residues. V was cut by 0 bases and J by 5 bases, with 11 bases left in between. The CDR3 protein is CASSQDWEGDEQYF. DNA for the CDR3: TGCGCCAGCAGCCAAGATTGGGAAGGCGACGAGCAGTACTTC.

The rearrangement links TRBV30 to TRBJ2-1, with TRBD2 identical over 9 bases. J gave up 6 bases and V 1 base, and 4 bases lay outside the gene matches. Germline CDR1 GTSNPN, CDR2 SVGIG (reference sequence). This CDR3 is built from 14 residues. The CDR3 region is CAWSGGLASNEQFF. CDR3 DNA: TGTGCCTGGAGTGGGGGACTAGCAAGCAATGAGCAGTTCTTC.

The chain joins TRBV27 to TRBJ2-3; no firm D call. CDR3 length equals 13 residues. From germline, CDR1 is MNHEY and CDR2 SMNVEV (reference sequence). V was trimmed by 3 bases and J by 0 bases, leaving 4 bases between them. The CDR3 protein is CASSFSSTDTQYF. In DNA, the CDR3 is TGTGCCAGCAGTTTCTCTAGCACAGATACGCAGTATTTT.

In this sample, this clone turned up many times. The CDR3 here is CASSHPGLNTEAFF. The DNA of the CDR3 is TGTGCCAGCAGCCACCCCGGGCTGAACACTGAAGCTTTCTTT. This rearrangement joins TRBV6-5 to TRBJ1-1; no clear D gene. The CDR3 has 14 amino acids. The V end lost 6 bases, the J end lost 0 bases, and 11 bases lay between the germline ends. Germline CDR1 reads MNHEY; CDR2 reads SVGAGI.

The genes are TRBV7-2 and TRBJ2-1; 12 bases fit TRBD2. This CDR3 is built from 19 residues. J lost 7 bases, V lost 3 bases, and 16 bases had no gene match. CDR1 is SGHTA, CDR2 FQGNSA, per germline. CDR3 coding DNA: TGTGCCAGCAGCTTGCCGACCGCTGGACTAGCGGGATTTGGGAATGAGCAGTTCTTC. Its protein product is CASSLPTAGLAGFGNEQFF. Full variable domain (missing parts from reference TRBV7-2 and TRBJ2-1): GAGVSQSPSNKVTEKGKDVELRCDPISGHTALYWYRQSLGQGLEFLIYFQGNSAPDKSGLPSDRFSAERTGGSVSTLTIQRTQQEDSAVYLCASSLPTAGLAGFGNEQFFGPGTRLTVL.